What follows is one TCR beta chain and its context. Under the authors' procedure: Reference gene primers were amplified, and this amplification served to estimate nucleated cell counts. The assay was immunoSEQ multiplex PCR, and TCRdb's table has in-frame clones only and misses some. V, J and clone size are taken as reported in that table, and D and trimming were inferred from the DNA itself. The sample lists about 160,000 clones, approximately 84% occurring once. This CDR3 region has 18 residues. CDR1 and CDR2 (germline): DFQATT, SNEGSKA (reference sequence). V was clipped by 3 bases and J by 4 bases; unmatched bases: 14. This sample stems from a study of blood T cell repertoires in COVID-19.

This chain connects TRBV20-1 to TRBJ2-3, with 12 bases lining up with TRBD2. This receptor was identified in a man in his forties who had recovered from COVID-19. The material sequenced was peripheral blood. This CDR3 is CSASGILAGGPLPDTQYF. CDR3 coding DNA: TGCAGTGCTAGTGGGATCCTAGCGGGAGGGCCCCTACCAGATACGCAGTATTTT.